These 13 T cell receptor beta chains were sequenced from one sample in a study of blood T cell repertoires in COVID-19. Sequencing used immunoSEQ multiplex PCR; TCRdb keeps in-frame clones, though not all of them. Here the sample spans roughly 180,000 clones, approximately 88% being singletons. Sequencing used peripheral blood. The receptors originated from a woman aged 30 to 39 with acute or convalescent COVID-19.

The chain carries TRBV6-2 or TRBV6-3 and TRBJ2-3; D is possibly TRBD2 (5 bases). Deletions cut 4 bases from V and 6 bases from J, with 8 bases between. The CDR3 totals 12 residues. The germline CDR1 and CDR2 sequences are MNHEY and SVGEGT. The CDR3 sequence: CASSFRRDTQYF. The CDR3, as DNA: TGTGCCAGCAGTTTTCGGAGGGATACGCAGTATTTT.

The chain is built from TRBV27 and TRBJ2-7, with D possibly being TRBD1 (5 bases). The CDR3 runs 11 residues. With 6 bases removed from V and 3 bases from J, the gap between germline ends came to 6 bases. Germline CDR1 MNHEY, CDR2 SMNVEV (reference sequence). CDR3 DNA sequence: TGTGCCAGCAGAGGGGACTACGAGCAGTACTTC. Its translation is CASRGDYEQYF.

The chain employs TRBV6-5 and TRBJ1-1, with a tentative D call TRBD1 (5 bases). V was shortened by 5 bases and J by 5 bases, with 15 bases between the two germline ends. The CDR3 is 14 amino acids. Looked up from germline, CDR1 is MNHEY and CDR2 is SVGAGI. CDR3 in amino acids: CASSPQWQGTEAFF. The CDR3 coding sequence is TGTGCCAGCAGTCCACAATGGCAGGGTACTGAAGCTTTCTTT.

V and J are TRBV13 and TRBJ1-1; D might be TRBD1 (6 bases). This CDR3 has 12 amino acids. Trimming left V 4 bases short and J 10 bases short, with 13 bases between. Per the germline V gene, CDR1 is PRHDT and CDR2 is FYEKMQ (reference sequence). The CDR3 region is CASSYPQGLAFF. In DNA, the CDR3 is TGTGCCAGCAGCTACCCACAGGGTTTAGCTTTCTTT.

CDR3 in amino acids: CASSLGSLAVTDTQYF. CDR3 coding DNA: TGTGCCAGCAGCTTAGGATCACTAGCGGTCACAGATACGCAGTATTTT. V usage is TRBV7-9 and J usage is TRBJ2-3; the match to TRBD2 covers 8 bases. The CDR3 is 16 residues long. With V trimmed by 1 base and J by 2 bases, 5 bases remained unmatched. Per the germline V gene, CDR1 is SEHNR and CDR2 is FQNEAQ (reference sequence).

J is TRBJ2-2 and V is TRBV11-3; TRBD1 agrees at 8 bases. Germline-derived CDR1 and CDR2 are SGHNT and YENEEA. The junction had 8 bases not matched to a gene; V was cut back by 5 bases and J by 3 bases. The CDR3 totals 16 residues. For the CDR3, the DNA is TGTGCCAGCAGCCATTACAGGGGGACGTACACCGGGGAGCTGTTTTTT. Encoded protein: CASSHYRGTYTGELFF.

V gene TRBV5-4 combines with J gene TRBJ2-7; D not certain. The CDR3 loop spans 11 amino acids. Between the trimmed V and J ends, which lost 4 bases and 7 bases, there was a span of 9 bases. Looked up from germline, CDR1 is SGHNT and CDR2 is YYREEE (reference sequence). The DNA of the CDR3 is TGTGCCAGCAGCCGAGGTGGGGAGCAGTACTTC. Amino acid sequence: CASSRGGEQYF.

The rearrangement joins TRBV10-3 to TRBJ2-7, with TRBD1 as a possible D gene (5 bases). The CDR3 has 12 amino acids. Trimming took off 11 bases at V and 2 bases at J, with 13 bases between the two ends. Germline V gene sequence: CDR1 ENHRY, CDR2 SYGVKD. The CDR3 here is CALGATPYEQYF. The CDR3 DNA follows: TGTGCCCTTGGGGCTACCCCCTACGAGCAGTACTTC.

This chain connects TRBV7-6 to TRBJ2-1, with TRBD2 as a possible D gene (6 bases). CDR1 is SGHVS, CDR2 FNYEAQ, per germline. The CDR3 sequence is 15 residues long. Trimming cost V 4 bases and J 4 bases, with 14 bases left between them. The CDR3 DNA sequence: TGTGCCAGCAGCTCCTTAAAGGGGACTTACAATGAGCAGTTCTTC. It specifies CASSSLKGTYNEQFF.

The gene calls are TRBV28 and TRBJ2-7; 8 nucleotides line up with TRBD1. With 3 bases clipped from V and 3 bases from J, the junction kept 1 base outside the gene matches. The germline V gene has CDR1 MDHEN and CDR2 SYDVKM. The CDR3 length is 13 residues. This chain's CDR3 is CASSFRGLYEQYF. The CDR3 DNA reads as TGTGCCAGCAGTTTCAGGGGGCTCTACGAGCAGTACTTC.

The CDR3 loop is CASSFYRDRGEQYF. CDR3 sequence (DNA): TGTGCCAGCAGCTTTTATCGAGACAGGGGCGAGCAGTACTTC. The genes are TRBV5-6 and TRBJ2-7, with 8 bases fitting TRBD1. The CDR3 contains 14 residues. CDR1 SGHDT and CDR2 YYEEEE come from the germline V gene. The trim removed 2 bases at V and 6 bases at J, leaving 7 bases unmatched.

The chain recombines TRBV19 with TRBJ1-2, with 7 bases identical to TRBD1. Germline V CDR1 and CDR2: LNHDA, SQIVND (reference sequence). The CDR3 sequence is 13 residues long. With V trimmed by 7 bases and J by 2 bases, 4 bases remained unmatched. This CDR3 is CASNMDRNYGYTF. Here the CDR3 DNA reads TGTGCCAGTAACATGGACAGGAACTATGGCTACACCTTC.

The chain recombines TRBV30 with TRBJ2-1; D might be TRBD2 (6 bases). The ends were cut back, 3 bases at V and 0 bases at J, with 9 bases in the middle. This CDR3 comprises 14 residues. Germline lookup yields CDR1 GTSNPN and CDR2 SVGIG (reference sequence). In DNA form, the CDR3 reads TGTGCCTGGAGGCGGGATCCCTCCTACAATGAGCAGTTCTTC. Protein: CAWRRDPSYNEQFF.